This T cell receptor beta chain stems from a study of metastatic and nonmetastatic thyroid tumors. Across the study: Patients with malignant and benign thyroid disease provided blood and tumor or nodule tissue, whose repertoires were compared.

V was cut by 6 bases and J by 2 bases, with 7 bases left in between. Germline CDR1 reads MNHEY; CDR2 reads SMNVEV (reference sequence). CDR3 size: 12 residues. None of the patients had undergone any treatment ahead of thyroid surgery. This clone was counted many times. TCRdb reprocessed the PCR reads using MiXCR. The sample has under 20,000 clones; roughly 24% are singletons. This receptor was identified in a female donor with papillary thyroid cancer or a benign thyroid nodule (not recorded which). Some clones in this sample may be carry-over from other donors' samples. This chain links TRBV27 with TRBJ1-2; D call uncertain. Sequencing was carried out using tumor tissue. CDR3 coding DNA: TGTGCCAGCAGGGACCGCAACTATGGCTACACCTTC. Translation: CASRDRNYGYTF.